The rows below give T cell receptor beta chains drawn from one sample of a study of CD8 T cells in ankylosing spondylitis. TCRdb re-called the 5' RACE reads through MiXCR, storing one row per CDR3 protein. The table has hundreds of thousands of distinct CDR3 sequences, about 10% seen once. The sequencing input was blood, either unsorted or a sorted T cell fraction (not recorded which). The source is a male donor with ankylosing spondylitis. CDR3s include the opening cysteine and the closing phenylalanine or tryptophan. Each record gives: CDR3 DNA, CDR3 protein, D gene, V gene, J gene, clone size. The D gene is left open where the match is weak. Only part of the rows carry a size: once, few, many, or a class if the clone is expanded.

CDR3nt: TGCAGTGCCAGGGGCGAACTAGCGGGATCGCGTCCGTTCTTC
CDR3aa: CSARGELAGSRPFF
d_gene: TRBD2
v_gene: TRBV20-1
j_gene: TRBJ2-1
abundance: few

CDR3nt: TGTGCCAGCAGCTTAGGAGGTAGCGGGCGGCGGGAGACCCAGTACTTC
CDR3aa: CASSLGGSGRRETQYF
d_gene: TRBD2
v_gene: TRBV11-2
j_gene: TRBJ2-5
abundance: -

CDR3nt: TGTGCCAGCAGCTTAGCGGAGGGGGCCAACACCGGGGAGCTGTTTTTT
CDR3aa: CASSLAEGANTGELFF
d_gene: -
v_gene: TRBV7-2
j_gene: TRBJ2-2
abundance: few

CDR3nt: TGCGCCAGCAGCCAAGGGGACAGGTCGGAAAAACTGTTTTTT
CDR3aa: CASSQGDRSEKLFF
d_gene: TRBD1
v_gene: TRBV4-3
j_gene: TRBJ1-4
abundance: few

CDR3nt: TGTGCCAGCAGTTTCCGAGGACTAGTCCCCTTCACAGATACGCAGTATTTT
CDR3aa: CASSFRGLVPFTDTQYF
d_gene: TRBD2
v_gene: TRBV6-2/TRBV6-3
j_gene: TRBJ2-3
abundance: -

CDR3nt: TGTGCCAGCAGCTTAGAAGCTCTTCTCACAGATACGCAGTATTTT
CDR3aa: CASSLEALLTDTQYF
d_gene: -
v_gene: TRBV7-2
j_gene: TRBJ2-3
abundance: many

CDR3nt: TGTGCCAGCAGTTACCACATCCAGGGGTTTACTGAAGCTTTCTTT
CDR3aa: CASSYHIQGFTEAFF
d_gene: -
v_gene: TRBV6-5
j_gene: TRBJ1-1
abundance: -

CDR3nt: TGTGCCACCAGTGACCTAGCGGTTCAGTTCTTC
CDR3aa: CATSDLAVQFF
d_gene: TRBD2
v_gene: TRBV24-1
j_gene: TRBJ2-1
abundance: few

CDR3nt: TGTGCCAGCAGCTTAGCGGGCTACGAAGCTTTCTTT
CDR3aa: CASSLAGYEAFF
d_gene: -
v_gene: TRBV7-2
j_gene: TRBJ1-1
abundance: -

CDR3nt: TGCAGTCGAAAACTAATGGGGAATGAAAAACTGTTTTTT
CDR3aa: CSRKLMGNEKLFF
d_gene: -
v_gene: TRBV20-1
j_gene: TRBJ1-4
abundance: -

CDR3nt: TGTGCCATCAAAAAACTAGCGGGGAGTTACGAGCAGTACTTC
CDR3aa: CAIKKLAGSYEQYF
d_gene: TRBD2
v_gene: TRBV10-3
j_gene: TRBJ2-7
abundance: few

CDR3nt: TGCGCCAGCAGCCAAGTAAACAGGGCCACTGAAGCTTTCTTT
CDR3aa: CASSQVNRATEAFF
d_gene: -
v_gene: TRBV4-3
j_gene: TRBJ1-1
abundance: many

CDR3nt: TGTGCCAGCAGTTACCCCACCGGTGGGGAATGGTTCTTC
CDR3aa: CASSYPTGGEWFF
d_gene: -
v_gene: TRBV6-2/TRBV6-3
j_gene: TRBJ2-1
abundance: few

CDR3nt: TGTGCCACCAGTGATTATCAGTGGATGGATGAGCAGTTCTTC
CDR3aa: CATSDYQWMDEQFF
d_gene: -
v_gene: TRBV24-1
j_gene: TRBJ2-1
abundance: few

CDR3nt: TGCAGTGCTAGAGGGGACAGGGGGCAATACGAGCAGTACTTC
CDR3aa: CSARGDRGQYEQYF
d_gene: TRBD1
v_gene: TRBV20-1
j_gene: TRBJ2-7
abundance: few

CDR3nt: TGCAGTGCCCCGCCCCAGCATTGGGAGCAGTTCTTC
CDR3aa: CSAPPQHWEQFF
d_gene: -
v_gene: TRBV20-1
j_gene: TRBJ2-1
abundance: many

CDR3nt: TGTGCCAGCAGCGCCGGACTAGCGGGGACCTACAATGAGCAGTTCTTC
CDR3aa: CASSAGLAGTYNEQFF
d_gene: TRBD2
v_gene: TRBV7-3
j_gene: TRBJ2-1
abundance: few

CDR3nt: TGTGCCAGCAGCATTACTTTTGCGTACGAGCAGTACTTC
CDR3aa: CASSITFAYEQYF
d_gene: -
v_gene: TRBV6-2/TRBV6-3
j_gene: TRBJ2-7
abundance: -

CDR3nt: TGTGCCACCAGCAGAGATCCGGGGGGAGAAGAGACCCAGTACTTC
CDR3aa: CATSRDPGGEETQYF
d_gene: TRBD2
v_gene: TRBV15
j_gene: TRBJ2-5
abundance: -

CDR3nt: TGCAGCGTTGCAGGGACTGTAAATGAAAAACTGTTTTTT
CDR3aa: CSVAGTVNEKLFF
d_gene: -
v_gene: TRBV29-1
j_gene: TRBJ1-4
abundance: few

CDR3nt: TGTGCCAGCAGCCGACCTGGAGGGGAATGGGGCGAGCAGTACTTC
CDR3aa: CASSRPGGEWGEQYF
d_gene: -
v_gene: TRBV7-2
j_gene: TRBJ2-7
abundance: few

CDR3nt: TGTGCCAGCGGCGCTAGTAGCAATCAGCCCCAGCATTTT
CDR3aa: CASGASSNQPQHF
d_gene: -
v_gene: TRBV7-8
j_gene: TRBJ1-5
abundance: few

CDR3nt: TGTGCCACCTCAACAGGGCGATTATACGAGCAGTACTTC
CDR3aa: CATSTGRLYEQYF
d_gene: -
v_gene: TRBV19
j_gene: TRBJ2-7
abundance: few

CDR3nt: TGTGCCAGCCGGGACAGAATGAACACTGAAGCTTTCTTT
CDR3aa: CASRDRMNTEAFF
d_gene: TRBD1
v_gene: TRBV6-2/TRBV6-3
j_gene: TRBJ1-1
abundance: many

CDR3nt: TGTGCCAGTGCTTTCGGGGAGGTTGGCAATCAGCCCCAGCATTTT
CDR3aa: CASAFGEVGNQPQHF
d_gene: -
v_gene: TRBV12-5
j_gene: TRBJ1-5
abundance: -

CDR3nt: TGTGCCAGCAGGCGGACAGGTGGAAATCAGCCCCAGCATTTT
CDR3aa: CASRRTGGNQPQHF
d_gene: TRBD1
v_gene: TRBV2
j_gene: TRBJ1-5
abundance: few

CDR3nt: TGTGCCAGCAGCTTAGTCGGACGGGGCCATCCCAAGTTCTTC
CDR3aa: CASSLVGRGHPKFF
d_gene: -
v_gene: TRBV11-2
j_gene: TRBJ2-1
abundance: -

CDR3nt: TGCAGTGCTAGAGCCCCTAGCGGGGGGGCCTCCTACAATGAGCAGTTCTTC
CDR3aa: CSARAPSGGASYNEQFF
d_gene: TRBD2
v_gene: TRBV20-1
j_gene: TRBJ2-1
abundance: many

CDR3nt: TGCAGTGCTAGTCAACTGCATACGCAGTATTTT
CDR3aa: CSASQLHTQYF
d_gene: -
v_gene: TRBV20-1
j_gene: TRBJ2-3
abundance: many

CDR3nt: TGTGCCAGCAGCAAACAGGGGAGAGGATCCTACGAGCAGTACTTC
CDR3aa: CASSKQGRGSYEQYF
d_gene: TRBD1
v_gene: TRBV12-3/TRBV12-4
j_gene: TRBJ2-7
abundance: few

CDR3nt: TGCGCCAGCAGTAGACCAGGGGTAAACACTGAAGCTTTCTTT
CDR3aa: CASSRPGVNTEAFF
d_gene: -
v_gene: TRBV5-1
j_gene: TRBJ1-1
abundance: few

CDR3nt: TGCAGCGTTGAAGATCAGCTAGCCAAAAACATTCAGTACTTC
CDR3aa: CSVEDQLAKNIQYF
d_gene: -
v_gene: TRBV29-1
j_gene: TRBJ2-4
abundance: many

CDR3nt: TGTGCCAGCAGTTTCGGCGGGAACTCCCTTAACACTGAAGCTTTCTTT
CDR3aa: CASSFGGNSLNTEAFF
d_gene: -
v_gene: TRBV12-3/TRBV12-4
j_gene: TRBJ1-1
abundance: -

CDR3nt: TGTGCCAGCAGTTTTCAACCCCCGGGGACTAGCGGGAACAATGAGCAGTTCTTC
CDR3aa: CASSFQPPGTSGNNEQFF
d_gene: TRBD2
v_gene: TRBV27
j_gene: TRBJ2-1
abundance: -

CDR3nt: TGCAGCCAGGGGGGGCTTGGCAGCAATGAGCAGTTCTTC
CDR3aa: CSQGGLGSNEQFF
d_gene: -
v_gene: TRBV20-1
j_gene: TRBJ2-1
abundance: few

CDR3nt: TGTGCCAGCAGCTTAGAGGGTCAGGTTAGGAGAGAGACCCAGTACTTC
CDR3aa: CASSLEGQVRRETQYF
d_gene: -
v_gene: TRBV7-2
j_gene: TRBJ2-5
abundance: -

CDR3nt: TGTGCCAGCAGTTACTCCGTGGGGGGTTCTGGAAAACTGTTTTTT
CDR3aa: CASSYSVGGSGKLFF
d_gene: -
v_gene: TRBV6-5
j_gene: TRBJ1-4
abundance: few

CDR3nt: TGTGCCAGCTCACTCCCGGGGAGGAATCAGCCCCAGCATTTT
CDR3aa: CASSLPGRNQPQHF
d_gene: -
v_gene: TRBV18
j_gene: TRBJ1-5
abundance: few

CDR3nt: TGCAGCGTCCCGGGGGGCCATGGTGAGCAGTTCTTC
CDR3aa: CSVPGGHGEQFF
d_gene: -
v_gene: TRBV29-1
j_gene: TRBJ2-1
abundance: many

CDR3nt: TGCAGTGCCGTGTTCTCAGATACGCAGTATTTT
CDR3aa: CSAVFSDTQYF
d_gene: -
v_gene: TRBV20-1
j_gene: TRBJ2-3
abundance: many

CDR3nt: TGTGCCAGCAGTTTCACTACAGGTAACACTGAAGCTTTCTTT
CDR3aa: CASSFTTGNTEAFF
d_gene: -
v_gene: TRBV12-3/TRBV12-4
j_gene: TRBJ1-1
abundance: -

CDR3nt: TGTGCCAGCAGTTGGGGGGGCCCTGAGGGTCGGATATACGAGCAGTACTTC
CDR3aa: CASSWGGPEGRIYEQYF
d_gene: -
v_gene: TRBV6-2/TRBV6-3
j_gene: TRBJ2-7
abundance: few

CDR3nt: TGTGCCAGCAGTTTAAGAATGGGGGGTACCTATGGCTACACCTTC
CDR3aa: CASSLRMGGTYGYTF
d_gene: -
v_gene: TRBV12-3/TRBV12-4
j_gene: TRBJ1-2
abundance: -

CDR3nt: TGTGCCAGCAGTTTATTTAGGAACTATGGCTACACCTTC
CDR3aa: CASSLFRNYGYTF
d_gene: -
v_gene: TRBV28
j_gene: TRBJ1-2
abundance: -

CDR3nt: TGTGCCAGCAGTCTTAGACAGGCCGATCAGCCCCAGCATTTT
CDR3aa: CASSLRQADQPQHF
d_gene: -
v_gene: TRBV28
j_gene: TRBJ1-5
abundance: few